Presented here are 12 T cell receptor beta chains from one specimen sequenced in a study of shared clonotypes between healthy human individuals. Sequencing used immunoSEQ multiplex PCR; TCRdb keeps in-frame clones, though not all of them. The sample includes more than 900,000 clones, 75% to 80% of them seen just once. Material for sequencing was memory CD4+ T cells from PBMCs. This sample's subset: CD45RA-negative fraction. Every receptor here comes from a man in his late teens or twenties in good health. Some clones in this sample may be carry-over from other donors' samples.

The chain joins TRBV5-4 to TRBJ2-1; D is possibly TRBD2 (5 bases). V was cut by 0 bases and J by 0 bases, with 7 bases left in between. The CDR3 runs to 15 residues. Germline CDR1 reads SGHNT; CDR2 reads YYREEE (reference sequence). The chain's CDR3 is CASSLEAASYNEQFF. The CDR3 DNA follows: TGTGCCAGCAGCTTGGAAGCGGCCTCCTACAATGAGCAGTTCTTC. Looking up the rest from reference TRBV5-4 and TRBJ2-1 gives the full variable domain: ETGVTQSPTHLIKTRGQQVTLRCSSQSGHNTVSWYQQALGQGPQFIFQYYREEENGRGNFPPRFSGLQFPNYSSELNVNALELDDSALYLCASSLEAASYNEQFFGPGTRLTVL.

The chain carries TRBV6-1 and TRBJ2-7; 11 positions match TRBD2. This CDR3 has 16 residues. The J segment lost 3 bases and the V segment lost 0 bases, leaving 4 bases of the junction unmatched. Germline CDR1 and CDR2: MNHNS and SASEGT. The CDR3, as DNA: TGTGCCAGCAGTGAAGCACTAGCGGGAGCTGGCTACGAGCAGTACTTC. This translates into CASSEALAGAGYEQYF.

The chain has TRBV29-1 and TRBJ2-5, with 8 bases matching TRBD2. Germline V lookup: CDR1 SQVTM, CDR2 ANQGSEA. V shed 7 bases, J shed 3 bases, and the junction held 10 bases outside the gene matches. The CDR3 extends over 14 amino acids. CDR3 amino acids: CSGRGGLAKETQYF. In DNA, the CDR3 is TGCAGCGGTCGGGGGGGCCTAGCGAAAGAGACCCAGTACTTC.

This chain connects TRBV6-6 to TRBJ2-2; D might be TRBD1 (6 bases). The V gene's germline CDR1 is MNHNY and CDR2 SVGAGI (reference sequence). The CDR3 length is 15 residues. The ends were cut back, 8 bases at V and 2 bases at J, with 15 bases in the middle. CDR3 nucleotides: TGTGCCAGCGGAACCGGGACACTTAACACCGGGGAGCTGTTTTTT. Its translation is CASGTGTLNTGELFF.

This clone appeared a few times. The chain joins TRBV7-6 to TRBJ2-6; D gene unclear. This CDR3 comprises 15 residues. The germline gives CDR1 SGHVS, CDR2 FNYEAQ. Trimming took 5 bases from V and 0 from J, leaving 8 bases between them. The CDR3 coding sequence is TGTGCCAGCAGCCCACGGAGCTCTGGGGCCAACGTCCTGACTTTC. Translation gives CASSPRSSGANVLTF.

This rearrangement joins TRBV12-5 to TRBJ2-5, with D perhaps matching TRBD1 (5 bases). There are 14 residues in the CDR3. Germline CDR1 LGHNT, CDR2 FRNRAP. The ends were cut back, 1 base at V and 4 bases at J, with 10 bases in the middle. The CDR3 spells CASGLDVQGETQYF. In DNA, the CDR3 is TGTGCTAGTGGTTTGGATGTCCAGGGAGAGACCCAGTACTTC.

This clone occurred once. V and J are TRBV7-3 and TRBJ2-5; 7 bases fit TRBD1. Unmatched junction bases numbered 25, after V lost 4 bases and J lost 5 bases. Germline CDR1 reads SGHTA; CDR2 reads FQGTGA. CDR3 size: 20 residues. CDR3 region: CASSCHRGGPPKPADETQYF. The CDR3 DNA is TGTGCCAGCAGCTGCCACAGGGGTGGGCCCCCGAAACCAGCAGATGAGACCCAGTACTTC.

The rearrangement uses TRBV6-6 and TRBJ1-1, with D possibly matching TRBD1 (6 bases). CDR3 length: 14 amino acids. Trimming removed 6 bases from V and 3 bases from J, with 14 bases in between. Germline V gene data show CDR1 as MNHNY and CDR2 as SVGAGI (reference sequence). CDR3 in amino acids: CASSAWGRDTEAFF. For the CDR3, the DNA is TGTGCCAGCAGCGCCTGGGGGCGAGACACTGAAGCTTTCTTT.

The rearrangement joins TRBV2 to TRBJ2-3; no clear D gene. Between the trimmed V and J ends, which lost 2 bases and 5 bases, there was a span of 5 bases. The germline CDR1 and CDR2 sequences are SNHLY and FYNNEI. This CDR3 is built from 12 residues. The CDR3 spells CASSETRDTQYF. The CDR3 DNA is TGTGCCAGCAGTGAAACCCGAGATACGCAGTATTTT.

The chain links TRBV5-1 to TRBJ1-2; TRBD1 matches at 7 bases. The junction had 6 bases not matched to a gene; V was cut back by 6 bases and J by 4 bases. Germline V gene sequence: CDR1 SGHRS, CDR2 YFSETQ. CDR3 size: 13 residues. The CDR3 loop is CASTQGGGYGYTF. In DNA, the CDR3 is TGCGCCAGCACCCAAGGGGGCGGCTATGGCTACACCTTC.

The J gene is TRBJ2-1, the V gene TRBV5-4; TRBD2 might be the D (5 bases). The CDR3 consists of 13 residues. In germline, CDR1 is SGHNT, CDR2 YYREEE (reference sequence). Trimming cost V 0 bases and J 7 bases, with 8 bases left between them. DNA for the CDR3: TGTGCCAGCAGCTTGGAGCGGCCTAATGAGCAGTTCTTC. The encoded protein is CASSLERPNEQFF. The full variable domain, its missing parts supplied by reference TRBV5-4 and TRBJ2-1, is ETGVTQSPTHLIKTRGQQVTLRCSSQSGHNTVSWYQQALGQGPQFIFQYYREEENGRGNFPPRFSGLQFPNYSSELNVNALELDDSALYLCASSLERPNEQFFGPGTRLTVL.

This chain joins TRBV29-1 and TRBJ1-1; tentatively, D is TRBD1 (6 bases). CDR1 SQVTM and CDR2 ANQGSEA come from the germline V gene. Between the trimmed V and J ends, which lost 6 bases and 6 bases, there was a span of 11 bases. There are 11 residues in the CDR3. The CDR3 loop is CSVGGGPEAFF. The CDR3, as DNA: TGCAGCGTCGGAGGGGGGCCTGAAGCTTTCTTT.